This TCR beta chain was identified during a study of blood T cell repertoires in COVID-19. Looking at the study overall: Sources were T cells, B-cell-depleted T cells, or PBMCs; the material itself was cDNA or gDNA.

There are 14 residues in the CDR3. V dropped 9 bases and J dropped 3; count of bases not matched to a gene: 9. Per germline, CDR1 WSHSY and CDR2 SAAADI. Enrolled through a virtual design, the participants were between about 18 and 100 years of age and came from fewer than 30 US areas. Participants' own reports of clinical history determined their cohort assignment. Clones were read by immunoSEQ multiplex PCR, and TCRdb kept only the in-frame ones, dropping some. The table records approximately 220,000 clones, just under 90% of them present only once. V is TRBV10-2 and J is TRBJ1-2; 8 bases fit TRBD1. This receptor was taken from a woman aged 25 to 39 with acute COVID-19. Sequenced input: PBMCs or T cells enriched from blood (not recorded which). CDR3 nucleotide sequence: TGCGCCAGTGGGGGCCAGGGGGCGGACTATGGCTACACCTTC. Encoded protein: CASGGQGADYGYTF.